The rows below give T cell receptor beta chains drawn from one sample of a study of cytomegalovirus exposure and HLA in healthy donors. Data came from immunoSEQ multiplex PCR; TCRdb stores just in-frame clones and leaves some out. The sample has about 170,000 clones, 75% to 85% seen once. Sample: PBMCs. These receptors were taken from a girl aged 2-9 years in good health and CMV-seropositive. CDR3s include the opening cysteine and the closing phenylalanine or tryptophan.

j_call cdr3_length v_call cdr3_aa
TRBJ2-5 21 TRBV5-1 CASSPLTSGSGAGGFGETQYF
TRBJ2-3 15 TRBV5-4 CASSRLAGVEDTQYF
TRBJ1-1 12 TRBV28 CASSAGGTEAFF
TRBJ2-5 13 TRBV29-1 CSATGVPSETQYF
TRBJ2-2 13 TRBV29-1 CSVEEYSTGELFF
TRBJ2-5 12 TRBV29-1 CTRLADQETQYF
TRBJ1-2 16 TRBV30 CAWSRLDRDNNYGYTF
TRBJ2-5 15 TRBV5-4 CASSVDQTSEETQYF
TRBJ2-3 14 TRBV5-1 CASSQRTVTDTQYF
TRBJ2-7 13 TRBV11-3 CASSRGGGDEQYF
TRBJ1-5 15 TRBV19 CASTPSGTDNQPQHF
TRBJ1-3 17 TRBV4-1 CASSHTHGTTSGNTIYF
TRBJ2-7 16 TRBV14 CASSQIQPGQSNEQYF
TRBJ2-1 15 TRBV30 CAWRRTGGGYNEQFF
TRBJ1-5 13 TRBV2 CASSLVPNQPQHF
TRBJ2-1 16 TRBV5-1 CASSSRASGGGNEQFF
TRBJ2-5 15 TRBV6-6 CASSRLGNPQETQYF
TRBJ2-7 13 TRBV9 CASPGTGPYEQYF
TRBJ1-2 16 TRBV6-1 CASSEVPGGPGYGYTF
TRBJ1-1 14 TRBV4-2 CASSQVGQRTEAFF
TRBJ2-7 15 TRBV6-1 CASSFLAAGSYEQYF
TRBJ2-7 14 TRBV6-5 CASSYRLTTYEQYF
TRBJ2-1 12 TRBV6-4 CASSDLNNEQFF
TRBJ2-5 15 TRBV5-1 CASSLGGQGQETQYF
TRBJ1-1 15 TRBV6-5 CASILRWSINTEAFF
TRBJ2-3 13 TRBV30 CAWLAGGTDTQYF
TRBJ1-2 18 TRBV9 CASSGPGTGGAGDYGYTF
TRBJ1-1 13 TRBV27 CASSPIETVEAFF
TRBJ2-1 12 TRBV29-1 CSVNEGRDEQFF
TRBJ2-7 14 TRBV9 CASSVSTGDYEQYF